The 28 T cell receptor beta chains below come from one sample, sequenced in a study of OX40 agonist ivuxolimab in advanced cancers. Produced via immunoSEQ multiplex PCR; TCRdb's table is partial and in-frame only. In the table there are tens of thousands of clones, approximately 90% of which are singletons. The starting material was CD4+ or CD8+ T cells sorted from blood, obtained in a trial of the OX40 agonist ivuxolimab. The receptor source for this set is an adult with an advanced solid tumor such as melanoma, head and neck, liver or kidney cancer.

In its sample, this clone was seen once. Written as DNA, the CDR3 is TGTGCCAGCAGTCGGGACACAGATACGCAGTATTTT. This codes for CASSRDTDTQYF. This chain joins TRBV27 and TRBJ2-3; D may be TRBD2 (5 bases). The CDR3 consists of 12 residues. In germline, CDR1 is MNHEY, CDR2 SMNVEV (reference sequence). Deletions cut 5 bases from V and 2 bases from J, with 5 bases between.

This chain connects TRBV27 to TRBJ2-1, with a possible D match to TRBD1 (5 bases). CDR1 is MNHEY, CDR2 SMNVEV, per germline (reference sequence). CDR3 size: 17 residues. Trimming cost V 0 bases and J 5 bases, with 17 bases left between them. CDR3 DNA sequence: TGTGCCAGCAGTTTATCCTCAGGGATCATGAGGCACAATGAGCAGTTCTTC. This sequence encodes CASSLSSGIMRHNEQFF.

The rearrangement uses TRBV5-1 and TRBJ2-7; TRBD1 agrees at 9 bases. The CDR3 runs to 14 residues. The germline V gene has CDR1 SGHRS and CDR2 YFSETQ. V was clipped by 0 bases and J by 5 bases; unmatched bases: 3. The CDR3 region is CASSLGQGVDEQYF. CDR3 bases: TGCGCCAGCAGCTTGGGACAGGGGGTCGACGAGCAGTACTTC. Complete variable domain (other parts from reference TRBV5-1 and TRBJ2-7): KAGVTQTPRYLIKTRGQQVTLSCSPISGHRSVSWYQQTPGQGLQFLFEYFSETQRNKGNFPGRFSGRQFSNSRSEMNVSTLELGDSALYLCASSLGQGVDEQYFGPGTRLTVT.

This chain connects TRBV7-6 to TRBJ1-1, with D unclear. The CDR3 contains 17 residues. V lost 2 bases, J lost 8 bases, and 24 bases lay in between. Germline assignment: CDR1 SGHVS and CDR2 FNYEAQ. This CDR3 is CASSLNGGPAAYREAFF. The CDR3 DNA follows: TGTGCCAGCAGCTTAAATGGCGGACCGGCCGCCTATCGGGAAGCTTTCTTT.

The chain has TRBV15 and TRBJ1-1, with 7 positions matching TRBD1. This CDR3 has 16 residues. CDR1 is LNHNV, CDR2 YYDKDF, per germline (reference sequence). Germline trimming cut 3 bases from V and 0 bases from J; bases unmatched to any gene: 7. The CDR3 sequence: CATSSEGQTMNTEAFF. CDR3 nucleotides: TGTGCCACCAGCAGCGAGGGACAGACCATGAACACTGAAGCTTTCTTT.

This clone is medium-sized in the sample. Here the CDR3 DNA reads TGTGCCAGCAGCTTAGGCTCCGGGACAGGGTCTCCTGAAGCTTTCTTT. Residues: CASSLGSGTGSPEAFF. This chain connects TRBV7-2 to TRBJ1-1, with TRBD1 identical over 9 bases. The J segment lost 6 bases and the V segment lost 1 base, leaving 9 bases of the junction unmatched. Germline loops: CDR1 SGHTA, CDR2 FQGNSA. The CDR3 has 16 amino acids.

The V gene is TRBV7-9, the J gene TRBJ2-7; 7 bases map to TRBD1. The CDR3 length is 16 residues. CDR1 is SEHNR and CDR2 is FQNEAQ in the germline V gene (reference sequence). With V trimmed by 4 bases and J by 1 base, 10 bases remained unmatched. The CDR3 DNA sequence: TGTGCCAGCAGCTCGACAGGGCCTACCTTATCCTACGAGCAGTACTTC. This translates into CASSSTGPTLSYEQYF.

The chain couples TRBV30 to TRBJ1-5; D not certain. The CDR3 consists of 15 residues. Trimming stripped 0 bases from V and 5 bases from J, with 14 bases between. From germline, CDR1 is GTSNPN and CDR2 SVGIG (reference sequence). The CDR3 protein is CAWSVGVAAHQPQHF. For the CDR3, the DNA is TGTGCCTGGAGTGTCGGAGTGGCAGCGCATCAGCCCCAGCATTTT. The full variable domain, in which reference TRBV30 and TRBJ1-5 provide the parts outside the CDR3, is SQTIHQWPATLVQPVGSPLSLECTVEGTSNPNLYWYRQAAGRGLQLLFYSVGIGQISSEVPQNLSASRPQDRQFILSSKKLLLSDSGFYLCAWSVGVAAHQPQHFGDGTRLSIL.

The V gene is TRBV6-5, the J gene TRBJ1-1; D gene unclear. This CDR3 is 14 amino acids long. V shed 5 bases and J shed 0 bases, with 10 bases lying between them. Germline CDR1 MNHEY, CDR2 SVGAGI. In nucleotides, the CDR3 is TGTGCCAGCAGTGTTACCCCCATGAACACTGAAGCTTTCTTT. Its protein product is CASSVTPMNTEAFF.

This chain joins TRBV4-3 and TRBJ2-7, with D tentatively TRBD2 (6 bases). Trimming removed 4 bases from V and 2 bases from J, with 15 bases in between. Per germline, CDR1 LGHNA and CDR2 YSLEER. The CDR3 sequence is 15 residues long. The CDR3 here is CASSPGTEGPYEQYF. CDR3 nucleotides: TGCGCCAGCAGCCCCGGGACGGAGGGGCCCTACGAGCAGTACTTC.

The gene calls are TRBV5-5 and TRBJ2-7; D not certain. The V end was cut by 0 bases, the J end by 1 base, with 8 bases between. CDR3 length: 14 residues. Germline V gene data show CDR1 as SGHKS and CDR2 as YYEKEE (reference sequence). DNA for the CDR3: TGTGCCAGCAGCTTGGGGCCCTATTCCTACGAGCAGTACTTC. Translation gives CASSLGPYSYEQYF.

The chain employs TRBV7-9 and TRBJ2-7; the match to TRBD1 covers 7 bases. Per germline, CDR1 SEHNR and CDR2 FQNEAQ (reference sequence). The CDR3 runs 14 residues. Unmatched junction bases numbered 3, after V lost 0 bases and J lost 4 bases. The CDR3 here is CASSLAGQRYEQYF. The DNA of the CDR3 is TGTGCCAGCAGCTTAGCGGGACAGCGATACGAGCAGTACTTC.

The chain links TRBV4-1 to TRBJ2-2; D ambiguous. Germline loops: CDR1 MGHRA, CDR2 YSYEKL. The CDR3 covers 12 residues. V lost 2 bases, J lost 2 bases, and 0 bases lay in between. The CDR3 reads CASSQNTGELFF. For the CDR3, the DNA is TGCGCCAGCAGCCAAAACACCGGGGAGCTGTTTTTT.

This chain uses TRBV2 with TRBJ1-4, with D maybe TRBD1 (5 bases). CDR1 SNHLY and CDR2 FYNNEI come from the germline V gene. The CDR3 is made up of 19 amino acids. The V and J ends lost 3 bases and 3 bases respectively, with 23 bases between them. In DNA form, the CDR3 reads TGTGCCAGCAGTGAGGCGCCGGGTCCCTTAAGAGGGGCTAATGAAAAACTGTTTTTT. Translating gives CASSEAPGPLRGANEKLFF.

The chain links TRBV28 to TRBJ2-7; a possible D gene is TRBD1 (6 bases). Germline CDR1 reads MDHEN; CDR2 reads SYDVKM. V was trimmed by 7 bases and J by 7 bases, leaving 20 bases between them. The CDR3 runs 14 residues. For the CDR3, the DNA is TGTGCCAGCATCTCACAGGACAGCTCTCGGGAGCAGTACTTC. It yields the protein CASISQDSSREQYF.

The chain uses TRBV6-6 and TRBJ2-3; D not certain. CDR1 and CDR2 (germline): MNHNY, SVGAGI (reference sequence). The CDR3 extends over 14 amino acids. V was trimmed by 2 bases and J by 0 bases, leaving 6 bases between them. The CDR3 DNA sequence: TGTGCCAGCAGTTACGTGGTAAGCACAGATACGCAGTATTTT. Protein: CASSYVVSTDTQYF.

This chain links TRBV5-4 with TRBJ2-1; 7 nucleotides align to TRBD2. This CDR3 has 13 amino acids. CDR1 and CDR2 (germline): SGHNT, YYREEE (reference sequence). Losses at the gene ends were 3 bases for V and 7 bases for J; bases not matched to a gene: 4. As DNA, the CDR3 is TGTGCCAGCAGCTATCCGGGACTAAATGAGCAGTTCTTC. Translation: CASSYPGLNEQFF.

This rearrangement joins TRBV7-2 to TRBJ1-1; D gene uncertain. Germline V lookup: CDR1 SGHTA, CDR2 FQGNSA. Trimming took 1 base from V and 3 from J, leaving 15 bases between them. This CDR3 has 16 residues. The CDR3 loop is CASSLDPWTVYTEAFF. The CDR3 coding sequence is TGTGCCAGCAGCTTAGATCCTTGGACGGTCTACACTGAAGCTTTCTTT.

This chain uses TRBV15 with TRBJ2-1, with D maybe TRBD1 (5 bases). Germline lookup yields CDR1 LNHNV and CDR2 YYDKDF (reference sequence). V lost 3 bases, J lost 8 bases, and 20 bases lay in between. The CDR3 is made up of 16 amino acids. In nucleotides, the CDR3 is TGTGCCACCAGCAGCCAGGGCTCCGGCATGCTTTATGAGCAGTTCTTC. The encoded protein is CATSSQGSGMLYEQFF.

The V and J genes are TRBV27 and TRBJ1-2; D gene uncertain. Germline V CDR1 and CDR2: MNHEY, SMNVEV (reference sequence). The CDR3 consists of 14 residues. V lost 6 bases and J lost 0, with 11 bases in between. The CDR3 is CASSVGYPNYGYTF. The DNA for the CDR3 is TGTGCCAGCAGCGTCGGATATCCTAACTATGGCTACACCTTC.

The V gene is TRBV9, the J gene TRBJ2-1; the D gene is possibly TRBD1 (5 bases). This CDR3 has 14 amino acids. Trimming removed 6 bases at V and 5 bases at J, with 15 bases between. Germline CDR1 reads SGDLS; CDR2 reads YYNGEE. The chain's CDR3 is CASTPTAGNNEQFF. CDR3 DNA: TGTGCCAGCACCCCCACGGCAGGGAACAATGAGCAGTTCTTC.

This clone was seen a few times. V gene TRBV19 combines with J gene TRBJ1-4; D is unresolved. Trimming shortened V by 4 bases and J by 7 bases, and 13 bases separated the two germline ends. The CDR3 consists of 14 residues. The V gene's germline CDR1 is LNHDA and CDR2 SQIVND (reference sequence). In DNA, the CDR3 is TGTGCCAGTAGTAGTACGACTAAGGTTGAAAAACTGTTTTTT. Protein product: CASSSTTKVEKLFF.

This rearrangement joins TRBV11-2 to TRBJ2-5, with D possibly being TRBD2 (6 bases). Between the trimmed V and J ends, which lost 3 bases and 5 bases, there was a span of 16 bases. The germline V gene encodes CDR1 SGHAT and CDR2 FQNNGV. The CDR3 length is 15 residues. CDR3 nucleotide sequence: TGTGCCAGCAGCTTGGTTACGGGGGAGCTGGAGACCCAGTACTTC. It encodes CASSLVTGELETQYF.

The V gene is TRBV7-9, the J gene TRBJ2-7; 7 bases line up with TRBD1. The junction had 3 bases not matched to a gene; V was cut back by 3 bases and J by 4 bases. Per the germline V gene, CDR1 is SEHNR and CDR2 is FQNEAQ (reference sequence). This CDR3 has 13 residues. The CDR3 nucleotides are TGTGCCAGCAGCTTTTCAGGGGGTTACGAGCAGTACTTC. It codes for CASSFSGGYEQYF.

The chain uses TRBV27 and TRBJ1-2; maybe TRBD1 (5 bases). Per the germline V gene, CDR1 is MNHEY and CDR2 is SMNVEV (reference sequence). V dropped 0 bases and J dropped 3 bases, with 17 bases sitting between them. This CDR3 has 17 amino acids. CDR3 DNA: TGTGCCAGCAGTTTATCAGGTCTAAAACCAGGGCACTATGGCTACACCTTC. Protein: CASSLSGLKPGHYGYTF.

CDR3 coding DNA: TGTGCAATCAATACTAGCGGGGGCACCTCCTACAATGAGCAGTTCTTC. Translation: CAINTSGGTSYNEQFF. The chain uses TRBV6-6 and TRBJ2-1, with 11 positions matching TRBD2. The CDR3 has 16 amino acids. Germline-derived CDR1 and CDR2 are MNHNY and SVGAGI (reference sequence).

V gene TRBV4-1 combines with J gene TRBJ2-3, with no clear D. Trimming left V 3 bases short and J 4 bases short, with 5 bases between. Germline assignment: CDR1 MGHRA and CDR2 YSYEKL. The length of the CDR3 is 12 residues. In DNA, the CDR3 is TGCGCCAGCAGCCATGAAGCAGATACGCAGTATTTT. Amino acid sequence: CASSHEADTQYF.

J is TRBJ1-5 and V is TRBV4-2; perhaps TRBD1 as D (5 bases). The CDR3 has 15 amino acids. Trimming shortened V by 1 base and J by 1 base, and 8 bases separated the two germline ends. Per germline, CDR1 LGHNA and CDR2 YNFKEQ. CDR3 in DNA: TGTGCCAGCAGCCAAGGACAGTCCAGCAATCAGCCCCAGCATTTT. Protein: CASSQGQSSNQPQHF.